This TCR beta chain was sequenced in a study of blood T cell repertoires in COVID-19. V was pared by 5 bases and J by 6 bases, with 11 bases between. Germline values: CDR1 SGHAT, CDR2 FQDESV (reference sequence). The CDR3 has 12 amino acids. TCRdb's table, derived via immunoSEQ multiplex PCR, lists solely in-frame clones and lacks some. The data show roughly 120,000 clones, less than 90% seen once. This TCR was recovered from a man between 65 and 79 years old with acute or convalescent COVID-19. The sequenced sample consisted of peripheral blood. This sequence joins TRBV11-1 and TRBJ2-7; D uncertain. CDR3 sequence reads: CASSRSTGEQYF. The CDR3 DNA reads TGTGCCAGCAGCCGATCAACGGGCGAGCAGTACTTC.